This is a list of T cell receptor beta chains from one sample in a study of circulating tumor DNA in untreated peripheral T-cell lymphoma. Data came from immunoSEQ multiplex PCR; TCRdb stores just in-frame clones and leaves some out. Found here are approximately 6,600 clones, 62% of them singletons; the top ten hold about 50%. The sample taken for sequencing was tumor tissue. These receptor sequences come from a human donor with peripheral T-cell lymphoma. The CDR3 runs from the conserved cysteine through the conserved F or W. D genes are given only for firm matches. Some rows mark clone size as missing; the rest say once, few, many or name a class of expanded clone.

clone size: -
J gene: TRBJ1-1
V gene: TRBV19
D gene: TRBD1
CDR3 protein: CASSILDRANTEAFF
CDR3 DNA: TGTGCCAGTAGTATTCTAGACAGGGCGAACACTGAAGCTTTCTTT

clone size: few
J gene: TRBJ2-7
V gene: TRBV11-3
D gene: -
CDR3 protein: CASSQPPDSYEQYF
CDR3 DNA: TGTGCCAGCAGCCAACCCCCGGACAGCTACGAGCAGTACTTC

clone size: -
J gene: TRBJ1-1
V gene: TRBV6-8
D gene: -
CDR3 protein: CAISFGRSNTEAFF
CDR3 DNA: TGTGCCATCAGTTTCGGCAGGTCGAACACTGAAGCTTTCTTT

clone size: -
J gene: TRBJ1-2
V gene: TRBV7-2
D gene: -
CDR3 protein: CASSRHKTYGYTF
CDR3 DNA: TGTGCCAGCAGCAGACACAAGACCTATGGCTACACCTTC

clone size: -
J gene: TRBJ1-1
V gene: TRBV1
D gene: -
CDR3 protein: CASSQPYTEAFF
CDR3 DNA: TGCGCCAGCAGCCAACCGTACACTGAAGCTTTCTTT

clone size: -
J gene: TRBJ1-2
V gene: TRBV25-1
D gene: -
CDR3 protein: CASSPKGRFIYGYTF
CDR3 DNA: TGTGCCAGCAGTCCTAAGGGACGGTTTATCTATGGCTACACCTTC

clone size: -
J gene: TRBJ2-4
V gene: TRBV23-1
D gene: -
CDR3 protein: CASSQTGFQGSSAKNIQYF
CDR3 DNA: TGCGCCAGCAGTCAAACAGGGTTTCAGGGTTCTTCGGCCAAAAACATTCAGTACTTC

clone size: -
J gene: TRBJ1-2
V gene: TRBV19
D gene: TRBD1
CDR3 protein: CASSRGDRGYTF
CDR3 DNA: TGTGCCAGTAGTCGAGGGGACAGGGGCTACACCTTC

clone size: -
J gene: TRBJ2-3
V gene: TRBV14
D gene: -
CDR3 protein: CASSRGVPDTQYF
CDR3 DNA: TGTGCCAGCAGCCGGGGGGTCCCAGATACGCAGTATTTT

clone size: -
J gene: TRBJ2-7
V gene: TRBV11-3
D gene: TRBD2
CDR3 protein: CASSGAGAKDYEQYF
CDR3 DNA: TGTGCCAGCAGCGGAGCGGGGGCTAAAGACTACGAGCAGTACTTC

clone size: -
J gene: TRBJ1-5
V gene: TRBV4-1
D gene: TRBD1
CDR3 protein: CASSLDRVRFQPQHF
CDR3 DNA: TGCGCCAGCAGCCTGGACAGGGTCCGGTTTCAGCCCCAGCATTTT

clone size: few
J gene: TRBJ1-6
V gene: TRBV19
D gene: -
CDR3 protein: CASSIPGNSPLHF
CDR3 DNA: TGTGCCAGTAGTATTCCCGGAAATTCACCCCTCCACTTT

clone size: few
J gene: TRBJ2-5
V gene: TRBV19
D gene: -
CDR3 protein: CASSILRGSQETQYF
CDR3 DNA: TGTGCCAGTAGTATCCTCAGGGGTTCCCAAGAGACCCAGTACTTC

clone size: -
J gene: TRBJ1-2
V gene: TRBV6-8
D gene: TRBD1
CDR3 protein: CAIKGEDRGPRNYGYTF
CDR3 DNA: TGTGCCATCAAGGGGGAGGACAGGGGCCCCCGAAACTATGGCTACACCTTC

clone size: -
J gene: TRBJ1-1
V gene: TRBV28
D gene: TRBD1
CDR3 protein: CASRDRGRGTEAFF
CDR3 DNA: TGTGCCAGCAGGGACAGGGGCCGAGGCACTGAAGCTTTCTTT

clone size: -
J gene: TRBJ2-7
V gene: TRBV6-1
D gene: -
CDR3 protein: CASSEAVQSYEQYF
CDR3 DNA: TGTGCCAGCAGTGAAGCGGTGCAATCCTACGAGCAGTACTTC

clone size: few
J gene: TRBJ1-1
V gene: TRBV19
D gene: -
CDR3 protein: CASRTQSTLNTEAFF
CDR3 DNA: TGTGCCAGCAGGACACAGAGTACCTTGAACACTGAAGCTTTCTTT

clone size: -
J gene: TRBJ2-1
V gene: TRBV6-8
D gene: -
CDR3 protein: CAAHRAAYNEQFF
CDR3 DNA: TGTGCTGCACACAGGGCTGCCTACAATGAGCAGTTCTTC

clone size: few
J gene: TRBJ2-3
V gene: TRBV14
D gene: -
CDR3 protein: CASSHRPPGPPGTQYF
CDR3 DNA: TGTGCCAGCAGCCACCGCCCACCTGGCCCTCCGGGTACGCAGTATTTT

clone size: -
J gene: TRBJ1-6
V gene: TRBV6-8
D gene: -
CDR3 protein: CASTRSGLLNSPLHF
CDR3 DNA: TGTGCCAGCACAAGATCGGGGCTACTGAATTCACCCCTCCACTTT

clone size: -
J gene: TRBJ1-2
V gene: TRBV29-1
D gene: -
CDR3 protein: CSASGTLPYGYTF
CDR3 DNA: TGCAGCGCTTCTGGGACTCTTCCCTATGGCTACACCTTC

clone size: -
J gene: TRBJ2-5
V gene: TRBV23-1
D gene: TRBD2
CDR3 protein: CASSNRASGKQETQYF
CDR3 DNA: TGCGCCAGCAGTAATCGGGCTAGCGGAAAACAAGAGACCCAGTACTTC

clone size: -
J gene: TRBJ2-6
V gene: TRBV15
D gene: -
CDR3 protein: CATSRGRASGANVLTF
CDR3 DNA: TGTGCCACCAGCAGAGGCCGGGCCTCTGGGGCCAACGTCCTGACTTTC

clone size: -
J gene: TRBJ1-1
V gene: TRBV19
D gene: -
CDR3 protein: CASTPPGGGNTEAFF
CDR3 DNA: TGTGCCAGTACCCCGCCGGGAGGCGGGAACACTGAAGCTTTCTTT

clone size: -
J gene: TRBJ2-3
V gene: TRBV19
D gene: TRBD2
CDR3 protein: CASSRTSGRALDTQYF
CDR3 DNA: TGTGCCAGTAGCCGGACTAGCGGGAGGGCCTTAGATACGCAGTATTTT

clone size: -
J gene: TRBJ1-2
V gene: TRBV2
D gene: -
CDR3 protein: CASSQSNVRGGYTF
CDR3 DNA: TGTGCCAGCAGTCAATCCAACGTTAGGGGTGGCTACACCTTC

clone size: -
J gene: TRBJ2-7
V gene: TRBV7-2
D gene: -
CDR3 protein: CVSSYPASYEQYF
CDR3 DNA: TGTGTCAGCAGTTATCCGGCATCCTACGAGCAGTACTTC

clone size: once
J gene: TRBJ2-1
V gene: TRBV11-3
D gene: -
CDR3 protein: CASSQQENYNEQFF
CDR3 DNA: TGTGCCAGCAGCCAACAAGAAAATTACAATGAGCAGTTCTTC

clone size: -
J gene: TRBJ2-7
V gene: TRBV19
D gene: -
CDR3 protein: CASRGADSYEQYF
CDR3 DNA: TGTGCCAGTAGAGGAGCCGATTCCTACGAGCAGTACTTC

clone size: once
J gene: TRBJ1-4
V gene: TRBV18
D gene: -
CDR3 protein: CASSPRKNEKLFF
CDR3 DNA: TGTGCCAGCTCACCAAGGAAGAATGAAAAACTGTTTTTT

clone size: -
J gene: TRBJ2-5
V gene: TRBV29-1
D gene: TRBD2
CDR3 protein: CSVLGGSGETQYF
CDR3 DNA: TGCAGCGTTCTGGGCGGGAGTGGGGAGACCCAGTACTTC

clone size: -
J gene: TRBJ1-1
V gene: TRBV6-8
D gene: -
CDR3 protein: CASSYAEGAAEAFF
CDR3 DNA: TGTGCCAGCAGTTACGCGGAGGGAGCGGCTGAAGCTTTCTTT

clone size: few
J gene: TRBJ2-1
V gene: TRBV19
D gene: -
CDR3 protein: CASSISETVFYNEQFF
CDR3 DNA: TGTGCCAGTAGTATATCCGAGACGGTCTTTTACAATGAGCAGTTCTTC

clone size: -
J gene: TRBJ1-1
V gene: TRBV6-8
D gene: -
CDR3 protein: CASSYVRGLTEAFF
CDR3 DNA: TGTGCCAGCAGTTACGTTCGGGGGCTTACTGAAGCTTTCTTT

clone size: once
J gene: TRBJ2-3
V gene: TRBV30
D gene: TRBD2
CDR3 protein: CAWEIAGGSTDTQYF
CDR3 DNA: TGTGCCTGGGAAATAGCGGGGGGGAGCACAGATACGCAGTATTTT

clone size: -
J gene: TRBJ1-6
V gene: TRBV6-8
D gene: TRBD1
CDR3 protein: CASSPGQGDSPLHF
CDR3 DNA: TGTGCCAGCAGTCCAGGACAGGGAGATTCACCCCTCCACTTT

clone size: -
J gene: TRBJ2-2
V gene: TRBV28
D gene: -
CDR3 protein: CASTSEGPLTGELFF
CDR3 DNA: TGTGCCAGCACCTCAGAGGGACCGTTGACCGGGGAGCTGTTTTTT

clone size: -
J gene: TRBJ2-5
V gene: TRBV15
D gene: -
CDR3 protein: CATSREGTLGWGVQETQYF
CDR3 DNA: TGTGCCACCAGCAGGGAGGGGACTCTAGGGTGGGGCGTTCAAGAGACCCAGTACTTC

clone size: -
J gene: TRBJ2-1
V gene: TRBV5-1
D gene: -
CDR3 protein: CASSSDGSSYNEQFF
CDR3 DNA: TGCGCCAGCAGTTCAGACGGGAGCTCCTACAATGAGCAGTTCTTC

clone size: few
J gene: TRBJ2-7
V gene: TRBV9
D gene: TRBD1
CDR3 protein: CASSVTGGHEQYF
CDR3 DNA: TGTGCCAGCAGCGTGACAGGGGGTCACGAGCAGTACTTC

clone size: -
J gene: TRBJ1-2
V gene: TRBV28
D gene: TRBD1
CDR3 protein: CASRSGQGGGYTF
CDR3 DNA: TGTGCCAGCAGGTCCGGACAGGGCGGTGGCTACACCTTC

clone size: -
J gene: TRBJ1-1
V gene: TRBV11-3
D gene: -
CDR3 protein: CASSPRGMNTEAFF
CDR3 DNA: TGTGCCAGCAGCCCCAGGGGTATGAACACTGAAGCTTTCTTT

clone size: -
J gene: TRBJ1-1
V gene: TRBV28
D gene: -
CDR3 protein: CASRRTVKNTEAFF
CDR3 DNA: TGTGCCAGCAGAAGGACGGTCAAGAACACTGAAGCTTTCTTT

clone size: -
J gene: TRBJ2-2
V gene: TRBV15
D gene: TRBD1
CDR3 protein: CATSIDRGRIGELFF
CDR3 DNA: TGTGCCACCAGCATAGACAGGGGTCGCATCGGGGAGCTGTTTTTT

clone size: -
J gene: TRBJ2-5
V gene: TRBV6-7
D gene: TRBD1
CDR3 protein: CVSSFGQDQETQYF
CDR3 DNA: TGTGTCAGCAGTTTCGGACAGGACCAAGAGACCCAGTACTTC

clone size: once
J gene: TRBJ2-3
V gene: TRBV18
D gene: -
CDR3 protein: CASSPYHTDTQYF
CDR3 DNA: TGTGCCAGCTCACCATACCACACAGATACGCAGTATTTT

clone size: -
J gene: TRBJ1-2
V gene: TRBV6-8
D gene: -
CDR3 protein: CASSYKGYGYTF
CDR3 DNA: TGTGCCAGCAGTTATAAGGGATATGGCTACACCTTC

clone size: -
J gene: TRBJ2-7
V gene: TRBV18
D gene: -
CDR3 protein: CASSQSKWLTYEQYF
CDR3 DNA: TGTGCCAGCTCACAAAGCAAGTGGCTAACCTACGAGCAGTACTTC

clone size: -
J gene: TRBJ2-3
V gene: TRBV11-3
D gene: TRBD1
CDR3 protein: CASSSVGDREDTQYF
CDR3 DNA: TGTGCCAGCAGCTCGGTGGGGGACAGGGAAGATACGCAGTATTTT

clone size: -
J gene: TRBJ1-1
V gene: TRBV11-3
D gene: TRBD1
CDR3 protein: CASSPWGQTVMNTEAFF
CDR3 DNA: TGTGCCAGCAGCCCCTGGGGACAGACTGTAATGAACACTGAAGCTTTCTTT

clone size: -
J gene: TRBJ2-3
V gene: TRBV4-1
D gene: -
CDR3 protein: CASSQGAPDTDTQYF
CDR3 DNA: TGCGCCAGCAGCCAAGGCGCACCTGACACAGATACGCAGTATTTT

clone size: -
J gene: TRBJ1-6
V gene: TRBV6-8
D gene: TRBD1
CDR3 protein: CASSRAGQGSSYNSPLHF
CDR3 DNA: TGTGCCAGCAGTAGAGCCGGACAGGGAAGCTCCTATAATTCACCCCTCCACTTT

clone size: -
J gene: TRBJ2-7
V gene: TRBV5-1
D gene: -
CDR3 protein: CASSLGASRIKTGYEQYF
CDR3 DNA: TGCGCCAGCAGCTTGGGAGCAAGTCGGATTAAGACGGGTTACGAGCAGTACTTC

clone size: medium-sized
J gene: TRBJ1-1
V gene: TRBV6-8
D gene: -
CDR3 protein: CASSYSTNTEAFF
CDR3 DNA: TGTGCCAGCAGTTACTCGACTAACACTGAAGCTTTCTTT

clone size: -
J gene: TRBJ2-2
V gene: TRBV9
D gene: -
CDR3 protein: CASSVSGNTGELFF
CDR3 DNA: TGTGCCAGCAGCGTGTCCGGGAACACCGGGGAGCTGTTTTTT